Listed below are T cell receptor beta chains from one sample, sequenced in a study of identical twins. Each CDR3 protein gets one entry after TCRdb re-called the 5' RACE reads with MiXCR. Altogether some 270,000 distinct CDR3 sequences are present, about 8% being singletons, with the ten largest covering less than 4%. This sample also belongs to another study, concerning yellow fever vaccine responses in identical twins.

Material for sequencing was CD8+ T cells sorted from blood. All receptors derive from a woman aged 18-29 years in good health. Each CDR3 is given with its conserved first and last residue. Each record gives: CDR3 length, clone size, J gene, V gene, D gene, CDR3 protein, CDR3 DNA. A D gene is named only where the DNA matches it firmly. Where a row states a size, it is once, few, many or the class of an expanded clone; other rows omit it.

17,few,TRBJ2-3,TRBV7-2,TRBD2,CASSLAGIAGGTDTQYF,TGTGCCAGCAGCTTAGCGGGGATAGCGGGGGGCACAGATACGCAGTATTTT
16,-,TRBJ2-7,TRBV7-8,TRBD2,CASSSATSTETYEQYF,TGTGCCAGCAGCTCAGCGACTAGCACCGAGACCTACGAGCAGTACTTC
18,-,TRBJ2-3,TRBV20-1,TRBD2,CSARDSVIRLAGTDTQYF,TGCAGTGCTAGAGATTCTGTGATTAGACTAGCGGGCACAGATACGCAGTATTTT
13,few,TRBJ2-5,TRBV7-8,-,CASSLDPLETQYF,TGTGCCAGCAGCTTAGACCCCCTGGAGACCCAGTACTTC
15,few,TRBJ2-2,TRBV3-1,-,CASSPPHSETGELFF,TGTGCCAGCAGCCCTCCTCATAGTGAGACCGGGGAGCTGTTTTTT
18,few,TRBJ2-1,TRBV3-1,TRBD1,CASSQTANRGGIYNEQFF,TGTGCCAGCAGCCAAACCGCAAACAGGGGCGGAATCTACAATGAGCAGTTCTTC
13,few,TRBJ1-2,TRBV19,-,CASSSNRNYGYTF,TGTGCCAGTAGTAGCAACAGAAACTATGGCTACACCTTC
16,many,TRBJ2-3,TRBV10-2,-,CASRMNEPYSTDTQYF,TGCGCCAGCAGGATGAATGAGCCATATAGCACAGATACGCAGTATTTT
14,-,TRBJ2-2,TRBV6-1,-,CASTGFDTTGELFF,TGTGCCAGCACCGGATTCGACACCACCGGGGAGCTGTTTTTT
15,-,TRBJ2-5,TRBV9,TRBD1,CASSGEDRAIETQYF,TGTGCCAGCAGCGGAGAAGACAGGGCGATAGAGACCCAGTACTTC
15,-,TRBJ2-7,TRBV7-8,-,CASSPLLDVPLEQYF,TGTGCCAGCAGCCCCCTATTGGACGTACCGTTGGAGCAGTACTTC
15,-,TRBJ2-7,TRBV12-3/TRBV12-4,-,CASSSPIDTTYGQYF,TGTGCCAGCAGTTCCCCTATCGACACCACCTACGGGCAGTACTTC
16,-,TRBJ1-1,TRBV3-1,-,CASSQDWRLADTEAFF,TGTGCCAGCAGCCAAGATTGGAGACTTGCGGACACTGAAGCTTTCTTT
13,-,TRBJ1-2,TRBV29-1,-,CSVAPKGPYGYTF,TGCAGCGTTGCGCCTAAGGGTCCGTATGGCTACACCTTC
15,-,TRBJ2-1,TRBV6-5,-,CASSYRVPRPNEQFF,TGTGCCAGCAGTTACAGGGTACCCCGCCCTAATGAGCAGTTCTTC
18,-,TRBJ2-3,TRBV11-2,-,CASSFLPWRKASTDTQYF,TGTGCCAGCAGCTTTCTGCCTTGGCGGAAGGCCAGCACAGATACGCAGTATTTT
16,-,TRBJ2-7,TRBV28,TRBD2,CASSLSLAGSSYEQYF,TGTGCCAGCAGTCTATCACTAGCGGGAAGCTCCTACGAGCAGTACTTC
14,many,TRBJ2-1,TRBV29-1,-,CSVEFGGPFDEQFF,TGCAGCGTTGAATTTGGGGGGCCTTTCGATGAGCAGTTCTTC
13,many,TRBJ2-5,TRBV3-1,-,CASSPPYQETQYF,TGTGCCAGCTCCCCACCCTACCAAGAGACCCAGTACTTC
16,-,TRBJ2-5,TRBV3-1,-,CASSPAWGGYQETQYF,TGTGCCAGCAGCCCGGCCTGGGGCGGGTACCAAGAGACCCAGTACTTC
20,-,TRBJ2-1,TRBV11-1,TRBD1,CASSLVGTGEGLSSYNEQFF,TGTGCCAGCAGCTTAGTTGGGACAGGGGAAGGCTTGAGCTCCTACAATGAGCAGTTCTTC
12,-,TRBJ2-1,TRBV20-1,-,CSATSRDNEQFF,TGCAGTGCGACCTCTAGGGACAATGAGCAGTTCTTC
15,-,TRBJ2-3,TRBV3-1,-,CASSQVKGRTDTQYF,TGTGCCAGCAGCCAAGTCAAGGGTAGAACAGATACGCAGTATTTT
14,-,TRBJ1-4,TRBV5-6,-,CASSPGLGDEKLFF,TGTGCCAGCAGCCCCGGACTGGGCGATGAAAAACTGTTTTTT
11,few,TRBJ2-7,TRBV29-1,-,CSVESDYEQYF,TGCAGCGTTGAATCCGACTACGAGCAGTACTTC
14,few,TRBJ2-3,TRBV13,-,CASSLWADRDTQYF,TGTGCCAGCAGCTTATGGGCAGATAGGGATACGCAGTATTTT
17,-,TRBJ1-2,TRBV11-2,-,CASSLNRAGGGNYGYTF,TGTGCCAGCAGCTTAAACCGGGCCGGCGGAGGTAACTATGGCTACACCTTC
15,-,TRBJ2-3,TRBV2,-,CASTKGEGGADTQYF,TGTGCCAGCACGAAAGGGGAAGGGGGGGCAGATACGCAGTATTTT
11,many,TRBJ1-1,TRBV5-5,-,CASSFITEAFF,TGTGCCAGCAGCTTTATCACTGAAGCTTTCTTT
16,few,TRBJ2-1,TRBV5-1,TRBD2,CASSSRLAGYYNEQFF,TGCGCCAGCAGCTCACGACTAGCGGGATACTACAATGAGCAGTTCTTC
14,-,TRBJ1-1,TRBV20-1,-,CSGNKGDPNTEAFF,TGCAGTGGCAACAAGGGGGACCCGAACACTGAAGCTTTCTTT
13,-,TRBJ2-7,TRBV5-1,-,CASSLDYSYEQYF,TGCGCCAGCAGCTTGGACTATTCCTACGAGCAGTACTTC
17,few,TRBJ2-5,TRBV20-1,-,CSARDSAQLVYQETQYF,TGCAGTGCTAGAGATTCTGCCCAATTAGTATATCAAGAGACCCAGTACTTC
14,-,TRBJ2-1,TRBV6-2/TRBV6-3,-,CASSYTLVINEQFF,TGTGCCAGCAGTTACACCCTTGTTATCAATGAGCAGTTCTTC
11,many,TRBJ1-1,TRBV27,-,CASRQNTEAFF,TGTGCCAGCAGACAGAACACTGAAGCTTTCTTT
15,few,TRBJ2-7,TRBV4-3,-,CASSQDRTSNYEQYF,TGCGCCAGCAGCCAAGATAGGACATCCAACTACGAGCAGTACTTC
11,many,TRBJ2-7,TRBV12-3/TRBV12-4,-,CASSSIWEQYF,TGTGCCAGCAGCTCTATCTGGGAGCAGTACTTC
13,-,TRBJ2-7,TRBV5-5,-,CASSSSPAYEQYF,TGTGCCAGCAGCTCCTCACCCGCTTACGAGCAGTACTTC
15,many,TRBJ2-7,TRBV7-9,TRBD2,CASSFGTSGTYEQYF,TGTGCCAGCAGCTTCGGGACTAGCGGCACCTACGAGCAGTACTTC
15,few,TRBJ2-5,TRBV28,-,CASRLLARYQETQYF,TGTGCCAGCAGACTGCTAGCGCGTTACCAAGAGACCCAGTACTTC
19,few,TRBJ2-1,TRBV4-2,TRBD2,CASSQEGPSGVSSYNEQFF,TGTGCCAGCAGCCAAGAAGGGCCTAGCGGGGTCAGCTCCTACAATGAGCAGTTCTTC
13,many,TRBJ2-7,TRBV7-8,-,CASSLAREYEQYF,TGTGCCAGCAGCTTAGCAAGGGAGTACGAGCAGTACTTC
18,many,TRBJ2-1,TRBV29-1,TRBD2,CSVHGGIAGAVPYNEQFF,TGCAGCGTCCACGGCGGCATAGCGGGAGCTGTACCCTACAATGAGCAGTTCTTC
15,few,TRBJ2-1,TRBV19,TRBD1,CASSIPGTGRNEQFF,TGTGCCAGTAGTATACCCGGGACAGGACGAAATGAGCAGTTCTTC
13,few,TRBJ2-7,TRBV6-1,TRBD2,CASSSGTTYEQYF,TGTGCCAGCAGCTCCGGGACTACCTACGAGCAGTACTTC
15,many,TRBJ1-2,TRBV9,-,CASSVGGSANYGYTF,TGTGCCAGCAGCGTAGGAGGATCAGCTAACTATGGCTACACCTTC